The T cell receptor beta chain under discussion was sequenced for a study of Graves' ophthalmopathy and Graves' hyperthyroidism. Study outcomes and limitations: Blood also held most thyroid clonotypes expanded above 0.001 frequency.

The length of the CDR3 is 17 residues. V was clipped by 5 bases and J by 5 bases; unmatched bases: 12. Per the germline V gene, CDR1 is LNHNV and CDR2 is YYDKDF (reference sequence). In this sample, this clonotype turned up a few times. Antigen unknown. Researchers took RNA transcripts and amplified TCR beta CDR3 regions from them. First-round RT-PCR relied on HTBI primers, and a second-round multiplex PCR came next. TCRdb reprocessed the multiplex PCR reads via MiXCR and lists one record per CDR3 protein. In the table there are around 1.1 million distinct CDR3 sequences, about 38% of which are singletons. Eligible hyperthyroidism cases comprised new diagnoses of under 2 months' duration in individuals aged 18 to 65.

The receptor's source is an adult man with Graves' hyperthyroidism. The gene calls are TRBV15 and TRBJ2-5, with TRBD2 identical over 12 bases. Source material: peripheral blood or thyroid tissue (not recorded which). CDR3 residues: CATSGSPSGREWETQYF. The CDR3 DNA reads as TGTGCCACCAGCGGAAGTCCTAGCGGGAGGGAGTGGGAGACCCAGTACTTC.